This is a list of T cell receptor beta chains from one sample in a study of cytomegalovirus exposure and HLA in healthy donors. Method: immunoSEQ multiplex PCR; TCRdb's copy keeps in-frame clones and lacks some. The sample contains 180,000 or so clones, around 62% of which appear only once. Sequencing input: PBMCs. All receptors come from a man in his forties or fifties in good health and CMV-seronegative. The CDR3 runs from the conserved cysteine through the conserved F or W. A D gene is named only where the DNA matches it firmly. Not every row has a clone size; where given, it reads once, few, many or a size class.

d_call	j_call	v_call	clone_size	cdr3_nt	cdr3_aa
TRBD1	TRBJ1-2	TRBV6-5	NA	TGTGCCAGCAGGTCTCAGGGGGATAGGGGCTACACCTTC	CASRSQGDRGYTF
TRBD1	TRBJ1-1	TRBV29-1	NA	TGCAGCGTCGACAGGGGAGGAACTGAAGCTTTCTTT	CSVDRGGTEAFF
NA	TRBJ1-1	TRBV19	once	TGTGCCAGTAGTATCCCAGGGATCGACACTGAAGCTTTCTTT	CASSIPGIDTEAFF
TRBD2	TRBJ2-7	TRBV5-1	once	TGCGCCAGCAGTCTCCCAGCGGGAGATGGCGAGCAGTACTTC	CASSLPAGDGEQYF
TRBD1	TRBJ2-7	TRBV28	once	TGTGCCAGCAGCCGAACCACAGGGGGAGCGTACTTC	CASSRTTGGAYF
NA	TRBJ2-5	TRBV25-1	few	TGTGCCAGCAGTGACGTAGCAGAGACCCAGTACTTC	CASSDVAETQYF
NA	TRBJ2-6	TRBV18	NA	TGTGCCAGCTCACTTGACAGGACGAGCTCTGGGGCCAACGTCCTGACTTTC	CASSLDRTSSGANVLTF
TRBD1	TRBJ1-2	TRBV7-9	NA	TGTGCCAGCAGCCGACCTTTAACAGGGGGCGGTGATGGCTACACCTTC	CASSRPLTGGGDGYTF
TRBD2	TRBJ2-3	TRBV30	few	TGTGCCTGGAGACCCCGTAGTCCGGGGGGGACCTACACAGATACGCAGTATTTT	CAWRPRSPGGTYTDTQYF
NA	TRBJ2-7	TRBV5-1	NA	TGCGCCAGCAGCTTGGGGCCAGGACTACGATACGAGCAGTACTTC	CASSLGPGLRYEQYF